This TCR beta chain originates from a study of blood T cell repertoires in COVID-19. The overall study: Sources were T cells, B-cell-depleted T cells, or PBMCs; the material itself was cDNA or gDNA.

Authors' processing steps: Scientists estimated how many nucleated cells there were by amplifying reference gene primers. The repertoire was sequenced with immunoSEQ multiplex PCR; TCRdb's copy has only in-frame clones and lacks some. For V, J and clone size, that table is used; D and trimming come from the DNA. The table has about 260,000 clones, roughly 85% seen once. The clonotype was recovered from a human donor in a cohort sampled during active COVID-19. What was sequenced was peripheral blood.

CDR3 protein: CASRLAGGGRDTQYF. CDR3 coding DNA: TGTGCCAGCAGACTAGCGGGAGGGGGCAGGGATACGCAGTATTTT. The genes are TRBV2 and TRBJ2-3; 13 bases agree with TRBD2. Germline V lookup: CDR1 SNHLY, CDR2 FYNNEI. There are 15 residues in the CDR3. The J segment lost 6 bases and the V segment lost 6 bases, leaving 6 bases of the junction unmatched.